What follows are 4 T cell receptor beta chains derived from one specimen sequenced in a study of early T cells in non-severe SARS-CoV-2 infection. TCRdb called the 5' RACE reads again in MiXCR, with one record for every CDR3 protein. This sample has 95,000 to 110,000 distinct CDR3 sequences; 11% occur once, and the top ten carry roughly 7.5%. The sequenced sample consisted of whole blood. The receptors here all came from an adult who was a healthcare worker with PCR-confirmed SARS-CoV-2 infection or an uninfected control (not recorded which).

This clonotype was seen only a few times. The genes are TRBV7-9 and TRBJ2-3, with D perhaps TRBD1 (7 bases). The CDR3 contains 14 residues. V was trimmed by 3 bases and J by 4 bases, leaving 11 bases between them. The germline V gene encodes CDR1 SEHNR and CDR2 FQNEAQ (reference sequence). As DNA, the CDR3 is TGTGCCAGCAGCTTTCCCAGGGGGGCAGATACGCAGTATTTT. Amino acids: CASSFPRGADTQYF.

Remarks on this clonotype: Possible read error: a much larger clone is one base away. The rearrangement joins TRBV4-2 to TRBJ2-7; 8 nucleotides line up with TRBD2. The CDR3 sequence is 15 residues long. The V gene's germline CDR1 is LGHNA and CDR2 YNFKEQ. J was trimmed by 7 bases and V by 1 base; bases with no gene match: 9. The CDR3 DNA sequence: TGTGCCAGCAGCCAAGTTACGGGAGGGCCCCAGGAGCAGTACTTC. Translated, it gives CASSQVTGGPQEQYF.

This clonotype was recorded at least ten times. CDR3 DNA: TGTGCCAGCAGTTGGTTCACCGGGGAGCTGTTTTTT. It translates to CASSWFTGELFF. The V and J genes are TRBV12-3 or TRBV12-4 and TRBJ2-2; D is ambiguous. CDR3 length: 12 residues. V was cut by 4 bases and J by 4 bases, with 4 bases left in between.

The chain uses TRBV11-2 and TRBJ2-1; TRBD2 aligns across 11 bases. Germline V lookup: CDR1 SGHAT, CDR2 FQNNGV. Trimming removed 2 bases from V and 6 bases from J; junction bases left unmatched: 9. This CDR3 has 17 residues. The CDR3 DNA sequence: TGTGCCAGCAGCTTACATAGCGGGAGGGCTGGTTCCAATGAGCAGTTCTTC. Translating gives CASSLHSGRAGSNEQFF.